Presented here are 22 T cell receptor beta chains from one specimen sequenced in a study of T-cell reconstitution after alpha-beta-depleted transplantation in children. A library of TCRbeta sequences, prepared with unique molecular identifiers, was generated. TCRdb reanalysed the PCR reads using MiXCR and keeps one entry per CDR3 protein. The table shows fewer than 1 million distinct CDR3 sequences, with 16% occurring only once. Here the sequenced sample was PBMCs, mostly from graft donor cells, taken 360 days after TCRalphabeta/CD19-depleted stem cell transplant. The receptors originated from a male patient between 5 and 17 years old who had a stem cell transplant for acute lymphoblastic leukemia, so the T cells may come from the graft donor.

This clonotype was recorded many times. The genes are TRBV5-1 and TRBJ2-7; D is unclear. CDR3 length: 13 residues. Trimming removed 1 base at V and 7 bases at J, with 12 bases between. Per the germline V gene, CDR1 is SGHRS and CDR2 is YFSETQ. The CDR3 nucleotides read TGCGCCAGCAGCTTGCGGAATGTTGAGGAGCAGTACTTC. It translates to CASSLRNVEEQYF.

The genes are TRBV20-1 and TRBJ2-7; D may be TRBD1 or TRBD2 (7 bases each). Per germline, CDR1 DFQATT and CDR2 SNEGSKA (reference sequence). Trimming removed 1 base from V and 5 bases from J, with 18 bases in between. The length of the CDR3 is 15 residues. CDR3 sequence reads: CSARVGGGRGNEQYF. CDR3 DNA: TGCAGTGCTAGAGTAGGGGGCGGGAGAGGGAACGAGCAGTACTTC.

The chain uses TRBV5-1 and TRBJ2-2, with TRBD1 as a possible D gene (6 bases). Trimming took 6 bases from V and 5 from J, leaving 14 bases between them. Germline V gives CDR1 SGHRS, CDR2 YFSETQ. CDR3 length: 14 residues. Here the CDR3 reads CASNAGATTGELFF. The CDR3 DNA reads TGCGCCAGCAACGCAGGGGCAACAACCGGGGAGCTGTTTTTT.

This clonotype was seen repeatedly, ten times or more. V usage is TRBV25-1 and J usage is TRBJ1-2; TRBD1 might be the D (6 bases). The CDR3 is 15 amino acids. V shed 3 bases and J shed 0 bases, with 11 bases lying between them. Germline CDR1 MGHDK, CDR2 SYGVNS. CDR3 in amino acids: CASSDTSGANYGYTF. CDR3 in DNA: TGTGCCAGCAGTGACACGTCAGGGGCTAACTATGGCTACACCTTC.

This clonotype was seen repeatedly, ten times or more. The J gene is TRBJ1-3, the V gene TRBV7-6, with D hard to call. Germline CDR1 SGHVS, CDR2 FNYEAQ. The germline V and J ends were trimmed by 3 bases and 7 bases, with 7 bases remaining between them. The CDR3 extends over 12 amino acids. The DNA for the CDR3 is TGTGCCAGCAGCTTGGCGGGTAACACCATATATTTT. It codes for CASSLAGNTIYF.

This clonotype was recorded a few times. The genes are TRBV12-3 or TRBV12-4 and TRBJ2-7; D might be TRBD1 (6 bases). V lost 6 bases and J lost 4, with 16 bases in between. This CDR3 is built from 14 residues. The CDR3 spells CASSPHTGLYEQYF. The CDR3 DNA reads TGTGCCAGCAGCCCTCATACAGGGTTATACGAGCAGTACTTC.

This clonotype has more than one count but fewer than ten. J is TRBJ2-7 and V is TRBV4-1; D unclear. V lost 3 bases and J lost 3, with 15 bases in between. The CDR3 is 15 amino acids. In germline, CDR1 is MGHRA, CDR2 YSYEKL. CDR3 loop: CASSQTLRLSYEQYF. CDR3 nucleotide sequence: TGCGCCAGCAGCCAGACCCTGCGACTGAGCTACGAGCAGTACTTC.

The chain employs TRBV6-5 and TRBJ2-2; 8 nucleotides align to TRBD2. The V segment lost 0 bases and the J segment 4 bases; nucleotides outside the gene matches: 7. The germline CDR1 and CDR2 sequences are MNHEY and SVGAGI. CDR3 length equals 17 residues. The CDR3 is CASSYSPGGRGTGELFF. The DNA of the CDR3 is TGTGCCAGCAGTTACTCACCGGGAGGGAGAGGCACCGGGGAGCTGTTTTTT.

This clonotype showed up just a few times. The chain links TRBV4-2 to TRBJ2-2; TRBD2 matches at 9 bases. CDR1 LGHNA and CDR2 YNFKEQ come from the germline V gene. The CDR3 is 16 residues long. Trimming removed 0 bases from V and 4 bases from J; junction bases left unmatched: 3. The CDR3: CASSQDLAGSTGELFF. In DNA form, the CDR3 reads TGTGCCAGCAGCCAAGATCTAGCGGGAAGCACCGGGGAGCTGTTTTTT.

This clonotype was observed a handful of times. This chain links TRBV29-1 with TRBJ1-2; TRBD1 matches at 10 bases. The junction had 11 bases not matched to a gene; V was cut back by 6 bases and J by 4 bases. The CDR3 totals 15 residues. Looked up from germline, CDR1 is SQVTM and CDR2 is ANQGSEA. CDR3 bases: TGCAGCGTCAACCGGGACAGGGGCGGAATCTATGGCTACACCTTC. As protein: CSVNRDRGGIYGYTF.

The chain carries TRBV4-1 and TRBJ1-2; D uncertain. From germline, CDR1 is MGHRA and CDR2 YSYEKL. The CDR3 has 15 amino acids. Trimming took off 1 base at V and 7 bases at J, with 16 bases between the two ends. Here the CDR3 DNA reads TGCGCCAGCAGCCAAGGTCGGGCTATCGGCAGTGGCTACACCTTC. Translation: CASSQGRAIGSGYTF.

This clonotype was detected only a few times. The rearrangement joins TRBV5-1 to TRBJ2-5, with 8 nucleotides matching TRBD1. Trimming took 7 bases from V and 2 from J; bases not matched to a gene: 4. The CDR3 contains 13 residues. The germline V gene has CDR1 SGHRS and CDR2 YFSETQ. CDR3 in amino acids: CASGRTGQETQYF. The CDR3, as DNA: TGCGCCAGCGGTCGGACAGGGCAAGAGACCCAGTACTTC.

This clonotype was counted a few times. This chain links TRBV11-2 with TRBJ2-1; the D is unclear. The V gene lost 1 base and the J gene lost 5 bases, with 12 bases spanning the gap. Germline V gene lookup returns CDR1 SGHAT and CDR2 FQNNGV. The CDR3 is 15 amino acids. The CDR3 DNA sequence: TGTGCCAGCAGCTTAGCCAGAATCCCCGACAATGAGCAGTTCTTC. Its translation is CASSLARIPDNEQFF.

This clonotype appeared a few times. In DNA, the CDR3 is TGCGCCAGCAGCTTGTCTGGGACTAGCGGTTACTACAATGAGCAGTTCTTC. It yields the protein CASSLSGTSGYYNEQFF. J is TRBJ2-1 and V is TRBV5-1; 11 bases fit TRBD2. The germline V gene encodes CDR1 SGHRS and CDR2 YFSETQ. The length of the CDR3 is 17 residues. J gave up 3 bases and V 1 base, and 6 bases lay outside the gene matches.

V usage is TRBV27 and J usage is TRBJ2-7; TRBD1 agrees at 10 bases. Germline V gene data show CDR1 as MNHEY and CDR2 as SMNVEV (reference sequence). The CDR3 is made up of 16 amino acids. With 0 bases clipped from V and 4 bases from J, the junction kept 6 bases outside the gene matches. The CDR3 nucleotides are TGTGCCAGCAGTTTATCGACCGGACAGGGGGTATACGAGCAGTACTTC. Protein sequence: CASSLSTGQGVYEQYF.

The chain uses TRBV7-9 and TRBJ2-1, with D possibly being TRBD2 (6 bases). CDR1 SEHNR and CDR2 FQNEAQ come from the germline V gene (reference sequence). Trimming took off 5 bases at V and 4 bases at J, with 18 bases between the two ends. CDR3 length: 16 amino acids. DNA of the CDR3: TGTGCCAGCAGCCGGCCCCCTAGCGAGATTTACAATGAGCAGTTCTTC. Translation gives CASSRPPSEIYNEQFF.

The chain recombines TRBV5-1 with TRBJ2-1; possibly TRBD1 for D (6 bases). This CDR3 has 14 residues. V lost 6 bases to trimming and J lost 4 bases, with 14 bases between them. Per the germline V gene, CDR1 is SGHRS and CDR2 is YFSETQ. CDR3 amino acids: CASINPGAYNEQFF. CDR3 nucleotides: TGCGCCAGCATAAACCCAGGGGCATACAATGAGCAGTTCTTC.

This clonotype was counted a few times. Written as DNA, the CDR3 is TGTGCCAGCAGTCCTAGCGGAAGTGGTGAGCAGTTCTTC. It encodes CASSPSGSGEQFF. The chain recombines TRBV6-1 with TRBJ2-1; 7 nucleotides match TRBD2. The germline gives CDR1 MNHNS, CDR2 SASEGT. J lost 9 bases, V lost 5 bases, and 7 bases had no gene match. The CDR3 is made up of 13 amino acids.

This chain links TRBV15 with TRBJ1-1, with no clear D. Germline V gene lookup returns CDR1 LNHNV and CDR2 YYDKDF (reference sequence). The CDR3 consists of 12 residues. Trimming left V 3 bases short and J 3 bases short, with 5 bases between. This CDR3 is CATSSRDTEAFF. In nucleotides, the CDR3 is TGTGCCACCAGCAGCCGGGACACTGAAGCTTTCTTT.

This clonotype was observed a few times. This rearrangement joins TRBV12-3 or TRBV12-4 to TRBJ2-1; 9 bases are shared with TRBD2. The trim removed 3 bases at V and 6 bases at J, leaving 6 bases unmatched. The CDR3 has 15 residues. CDR3 sequence: CASSFLSGRRNEQFF. The CDR3 bases are TGTGCCAGCAGTTTTCTTAGCGGGAGACGCAATGAGCAGTTCTTC.

This clonotype was observed a handful of times. The chain joins TRBV5-8 to TRBJ2-2, with a possible D match to TRBD2 (5 bases). The CDR3 spans 13 residues. Looked up from germline, CDR1 is SGHTS and CDR2 is YDEGEE. Trimming cost V 1 base and J 7 bases, with 8 bases left between them. CDR3 nucleotide sequence: TGTGCCAGCAGCTTGAGGGAGATCGGGGAGCTGTTTTTT. Translating it yields CASSLREIGELFF.

This clonotype was observed at least ten times. The chain couples TRBV5-1 to TRBJ2-3, with D uncertain. The germline V gene has CDR1 SGHRS and CDR2 YFSETQ. V was pared by 2 bases and J by 6 bases, with 10 bases between. This CDR3 contains 13 residues. CDR3 nucleotides: TGCGCCAGCAGCTTAATAGTAGAGGATACGCAGTATTTT. Protein product: CASSLIVEDTQYF.